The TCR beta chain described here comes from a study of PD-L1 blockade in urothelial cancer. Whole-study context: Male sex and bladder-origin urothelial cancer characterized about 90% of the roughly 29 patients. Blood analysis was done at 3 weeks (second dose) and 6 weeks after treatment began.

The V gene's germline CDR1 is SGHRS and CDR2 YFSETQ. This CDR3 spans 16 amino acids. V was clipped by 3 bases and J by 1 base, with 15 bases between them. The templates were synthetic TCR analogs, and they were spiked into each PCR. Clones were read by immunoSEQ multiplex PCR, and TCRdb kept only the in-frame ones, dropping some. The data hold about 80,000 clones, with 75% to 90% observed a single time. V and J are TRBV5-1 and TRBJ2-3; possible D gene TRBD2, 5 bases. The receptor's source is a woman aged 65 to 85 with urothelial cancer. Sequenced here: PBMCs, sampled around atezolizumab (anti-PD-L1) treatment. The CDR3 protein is CASSSEGRPGTDTQYF. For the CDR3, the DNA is TGCGCCAGCAGCTCCGAGGGTAGACCTGGCACAGATACGCAGTATTTT.